This T cell receptor (beta chain) comes out of a study of T cell repertoires in cytomegalovirus infection. The germline CDR1 and CDR2 sequences are SGHRS and YFSETQ. The V gene lost 1 base and the J gene lost 2 bases, with 8 bases spanning the gap. This CDR3 has 14 residues. TCRdb itself ran the reads through MiXCR, one entry per CDR3 protein. Found here are fewer than 1,000,000 distinct CDR3 sequences, roughly 30% of them singletons; the top ten hold about 14%. A note on this clonotype: Its antigen is not known.

Points from the study as a whole: Across the ex vivo response, the dominant clonotypes were HLA-C-restricted CMV-specific TCR beta clonotypes.

The rearrangement uses TRBV5-1 and TRBJ2-3; D gene uncertain. The clonotype originates from a human donor in good health (CMV status not recorded). Some clones in this sample may be carry-over from other donors' samples. This specimen was cultured CD8+ T cells from PBMCs, taken from culture after CMV antigen stimulation. DNA for the CDR3: TGCGCCAGCAGCTTGTCAGTCAACACAGATACGCAGTATTTT. Its translation is CASSLSVNTDTQYF. The full variable domain, with the rest looked up from reference TRBV5-1 and TRBJ2-3, is KAGVTQTPRYLIKTRGQQVTLSCSPISGHRSVSWYQQTPGQGLQFLFEYFSETQRNKGNFPGRFSGRQFSNSRSEMNVSTLELGDSALYLCASSLSVNTDTQYFGPGTRLTVL.